Listed below are T cell receptor beta chains from one sample, sequenced in a study of T cells in Graves' hyperthyroidism and ophthalmopathy. TCRdb independently ran MiXCR on the multiplex PCR reads; one entry per CDR3 protein. The sample holds 730,000 or so distinct CDR3 sequences, about 17% seen once. The sample was blood. The receptors originated from a woman aged 45 to 65 with Graves' hyperthyroidism that later progressed to Graves' ophthalmopathy. The CDR3 runs from the conserved cysteine through the conserved F or W. Each record gives: V gene, J gene, D gene, clone size, CDR3 DNA, CDR3 protein. The D gene is left open where the match is weak. Size is stated for part of the rows, as once, few or many counts, or as a class when the clone is expanded.

v_gene: TRBV7-3
j_gene: TRBJ2-1
d_gene: TRBD2
abundance: -
CDR3nt: TGTGCCAGCAGCGATCTAGCGGGGGGGCGTAGTGAGCAGTTCTTC
CDR3aa: CASSDLAGGRSEQFF

v_gene: TRBV7-8
j_gene: TRBJ2-1
d_gene: -
abundance: -
CDR3nt: TGTGCCAGCAGCTTAGTCGAGCGTCCCTACAATGAGCAGTTCTTC
CDR3aa: CASSLVERPYNEQFF

v_gene: TRBV6-9
j_gene: TRBJ2-1
d_gene: -
abundance: -
CDR3nt: TGTGCCAGCAGTTATATGTTCCGCAATGAGCAGTTCTTC
CDR3aa: CASSYMFRNEQFF

v_gene: TRBV5-5
j_gene: TRBJ1-5
d_gene: -
abundance: few
CDR3nt: TGTGCCAGCAGCTTGGATCCAGGGGAGTATCAGCCCCAGCATTTT
CDR3aa: CASSLDPGEYQPQHF

v_gene: TRBV10-2
j_gene: TRBJ1-2
d_gene: -
abundance: -
CDR3nt: TGCGCCAGCAGTGCGGTTGGGCCCTCGAGAAAAGGCTACACCTTC
CDR3aa: CASSAVGPSRKGYTF

v_gene: TRBV4-1
j_gene: TRBJ2-1
d_gene: -
abundance: many
CDR3nt: TGCGCCAGCAGCCAAGATTCCCCCCCTGAGGCGTACAGTGAGCAGTTCTTC
CDR3aa: CASSQDSPPEAYSEQFF

v_gene: TRBV11-3
j_gene: TRBJ2-2
d_gene: -
abundance: -
CDR3nt: TGTGCCAGCAGCGAGGACAAGAGGACCGGGGAGCTGTTTTTT
CDR3aa: CASSEDKRTGELFF

v_gene: TRBV5-1
j_gene: TRBJ2-2
d_gene: TRBD1
abundance: -
CDR3nt: TGCGCCAGCAGCTTGGGTGACAGGGGGCCTTTCACCGGGGAGCTGTTTTTT
CDR3aa: CASSLGDRGPFTGELFF

v_gene: TRBV6-5
j_gene: TRBJ1-2
d_gene: -
abundance: few
CDR3nt: TGTGCCAGCAGTTATGGACATACTAACTATGGCTACACCTTC
CDR3aa: CASSYGHTNYGYTF

v_gene: TRBV3-1
j_gene: TRBJ2-7
d_gene: -
abundance: many
CDR3nt: TGTGCCAGCAGCCAGAGCGCCGAGCAGTACTTC
CDR3aa: CASSQSAEQYF

v_gene: TRBV20-1
j_gene: TRBJ2-5
d_gene: TRBD2
abundance: few
CDR3nt: TGCAGTGCTAGAGTGCCTAGCGGGGCGTACCAAGAGACCCAGTACTTC
CDR3aa: CSARVPSGAYQETQYF

v_gene: TRBV5-1
j_gene: TRBJ2-7
d_gene: TRBD1
abundance: -
CDR3nt: TGCGCCAGCAGCTTGTCGGGACAGAACTACGAGCAGTACTTC
CDR3aa: CASSLSGQNYEQYF

v_gene: TRBV6-1
j_gene: TRBJ1-3
d_gene: TRBD1
abundance: few
CDR3nt: TGTGCCAGCACCGGGACAGTCATCTCTGGAAACACCATATATTTT
CDR3aa: CASTGTVISGNTIYF

v_gene: TRBV20-1
j_gene: TRBJ2-2
d_gene: -
abundance: -
CDR3nt: TGCAGTGCCCCGGGGGGCGGGACCGGGGAGCTGTTTTTT
CDR3aa: CSAPGGGTGELFF

v_gene: TRBV20-1
j_gene: TRBJ2-7
d_gene: -
abundance: few
CDR3nt: TGCAGTGCTGGAGACAATCCCTACGAGCAGTACTTC
CDR3aa: CSAGDNPYEQYF

v_gene: TRBV4-1
j_gene: TRBJ1-5
d_gene: -
abundance: -
CDR3nt: TGCGCCAGCAGCCAAGACCCCGGGACCCTAAATCAGCCCCAGCATTTT
CDR3aa: CASSQDPGTLNQPQHF

v_gene: TRBV11-3
j_gene: TRBJ1-1
d_gene: TRBD1
abundance: many
CDR3nt: TGTGCCAGCAGCCCCCGACAGGGCGACACTGAAGCTTTCTTT
CDR3aa: CASSPRQGDTEAFF

v_gene: TRBV5-1
j_gene: TRBJ1-3
d_gene: TRBD1
abundance: many
CDR3nt: TGCGCCAGCAGCTTTTTTCATAGGGACAGAGGCTCTGGAAACACCATATATTTT
CDR3aa: CASSFFHRDRGSGNTIYF

v_gene: TRBV15
j_gene: TRBJ1-2
d_gene: -
abundance: -
CDR3nt: TGTGCCACCAGCAGACGACAATCCTCCTATGGCTACACCTTC
CDR3aa: CATSRRQSSYGYTF

v_gene: TRBV6-5
j_gene: TRBJ1-1
d_gene: -
abundance: -
CDR3nt: TGTGCCAGCAGTTACGGGTTGGCGCGAGACACTGAAGCTTTCTTT
CDR3aa: CASSYGLARDTEAFF

v_gene: TRBV29-1
j_gene: TRBJ1-1
d_gene: -
abundance: -
CDR3nt: TGCAGCGTTAGGAGGGGCAATACTGAAGCTTGCTTT
CDR3aa: CSVRRGNTEACF

v_gene: TRBV12-3/TRBV12-4
j_gene: TRBJ1-4
d_gene: -
abundance: many
CDR3nt: TGTGCCAGCAGGCCGGGAATAGGAGAAAAACTGTTTTTT
CDR3aa: CASRPGIGEKLFF

v_gene: TRBV9
j_gene: TRBJ1-6
d_gene: -
abundance: -
CDR3nt: TGTGCCAGCAGCGTAGACCGGGTCGCGTCACCCCTCCACTTT
CDR3aa: CASSVDRVASPLHF

v_gene: TRBV12-3/TRBV12-4
j_gene: TRBJ2-3
d_gene: TRBD2
abundance: few
CDR3nt: TGTGCCAGCTTAGCGGGCGACTCAGATACGCAGTATTTT
CDR3aa: CASLAGDSDTQYF

v_gene: TRBV12-3/TRBV12-4
j_gene: TRBJ1-2
d_gene: -
abundance: many
CDR3nt: TGTGCCAGCAGTCCACAGGGCCACTATGGCTACACCTTC
CDR3aa: CASSPQGHYGYTF

v_gene: TRBV30
j_gene: TRBJ2-7
d_gene: -
abundance: -
CDR3nt: TGTGCCGCGGGGCAAAGTAGCGAGCAGTACTTC
CDR3aa: CAAGQSSEQYF

v_gene: TRBV9
j_gene: TRBJ2-2
d_gene: -
abundance: once
CDR3nt: TGTGCCAGCAGCCCCAGAGGGGACACCGGGAAGCTGTTTTTT
CDR3aa: CASSPRGDTGKLFF

v_gene: TRBV11-2
j_gene: TRBJ1-2
d_gene: TRBD1
abundance: many
CDR3nt: TGTGCCAGCAGCCCCGCAGTGACAGGGCGTGGCTACACCTTC
CDR3aa: CASSPAVTGRGYTF

v_gene: TRBV20-1
j_gene: TRBJ1-5
d_gene: -
abundance: -
CDR3nt: TGCAGTGCTAGAGCGAGGGGCGGATTTAGCAATCAGCCCCAGCATTTT
CDR3aa: CSARARGGFSNQPQHF

v_gene: TRBV12-3/TRBV12-4
j_gene: TRBJ2-2
d_gene: -
abundance: many
CDR3nt: TGTGCCAGCAGTTTAAGGGGGACCCAGAACACCGGGGAGCTGTTTTTT
CDR3aa: CASSLRGTQNTGELFF

v_gene: TRBV20-1
j_gene: TRBJ1-1
d_gene: -
abundance: many
CDR3nt: TGCAGTGCTAGAGCCGGCACGGGGAACACTGAAGCTTTCTTT
CDR3aa: CSARAGTGNTEAFF

v_gene: TRBV11-2
j_gene: TRBJ2-1
d_gene: TRBD1
abundance: -
CDR3nt: TGTGCCAGCAGCCCCTCTACCGGGACAGGGCCCGATGGTGAGCAGTTCTTC
CDR3aa: CASSPSTGTGPDGEQFF

v_gene: TRBV4-1
j_gene: TRBJ2-5
d_gene: -
abundance: -
CDR3nt: TGCGCCAGCAGCCAAGGGACCGGACTGGCTGAGACCCAGTACTTC
CDR3aa: CASSQGTGLAETQYF

v_gene: TRBV20-1
j_gene: TRBJ2-3
d_gene: -
abundance: many
CDR3nt: TGCAGTGCTAGAGAGCTGGGCGGGGTTAGCACAGATACGCAGTATTTT
CDR3aa: CSARELGGVSTDTQYF

v_gene: TRBV7-9
j_gene: TRBJ2-5
d_gene: -
abundance: many
CDR3nt: TGTGCCAGCAGCCCCGTCCTTCAAGAGACCCAGTACTTC
CDR3aa: CASSPVLQETQYF

v_gene: TRBV5-6
j_gene: TRBJ2-2
d_gene: -
abundance: many
CDR3nt: TGTGCCAGCAGCCCCGGAGGGGGCGCAACCGGGGAGCTGTTTTTT
CDR3aa: CASSPGGGATGELFF